Following are 23 T cell receptor beta chains from one sample sequenced in a study of CD8 T cells in ankylosing spondylitis. TCRdb redid the calling of the 5' RACE reads with MiXCR, one entry per CDR3 protein. The sample has about 460,000 distinct CDR3 sequences; about 5.2% are singletons. Their antigen targets remain unknown. Study-level results: What seemed typical of ankylosing spondylitis blood was a TCR beta motif built from under 10 highly homologous variants.

Sequencing was done on a sample of blood, either unsorted or a sorted T cell fraction (not recorded which). The receptors here all came from a male donor with ankylosing spondylitis.

In this sample, this clonotype turned up many times. V and J are TRBV20-1 and TRBJ1-4, with unresolved D. CDR1 and CDR2 (germline): DFQATT, SNEGSKA (reference sequence). V gave up 5 bases and J gave up 7 bases, with 20 bases separating them. CDR3 size: 15 residues. The CDR3 spells CSAVSHRKGGEKLFF. CDR3 nucleotide sequence: TGCAGTGCTGTCAGCCACCGGAAGGGCGGTGAAAAACTGTTTTTT.

This clonotype was recorded at least ten times. V gene TRBV29-1 combines with J gene TRBJ2-7, with 8 nucleotides matching TRBD1. The CDR3 runs 14 residues. Germline V CDR1 and CDR2: SQVTM, ANQGSEA. J was trimmed by 7 bases and V by 5 bases; bases with no gene match: 13. The CDR3: CSVLTGASLGEQYF. The CDR3 coding sequence is TGCAGCGTTCTGACAGGGGCTTCCTTGGGGGAGCAGTACTTC.

This clonotype has a count of ten or more. This chain connects TRBV29-1 to TRBJ1-2, with unresolved D. Germline-derived CDR1 and CDR2 are SQVTM and ANQGSEA. Trimming shortened V by 1 base and J by 6 bases, and 9 bases separated the two germline ends. This CDR3 has 12 residues. The CDR3 is CSVEVSRDGYTF. The DNA of the CDR3 is TGCAGCGTTGAAGTCTCACGAGATGGCTACACCTTC.

This clonotype was observed at least ten times. A read error may account for a junction end that differs from germline. The V call is TRBV5-1, the J call TRBJ2-1, with TRBD2 matching over 10 bases. Germline loops: CDR1 SGHRS, CDR2 YFSETQ. This CDR3 comprises 17 residues. DNA for the CDR3: TGCACCAGCAGCTTGGGACTAACGGGACTAGCGTTAGGTGAGCAGTTCTTC. Encoded protein: CTSSLGLTGLALGEQFF.

This clonotype was counted ten times or more. The V call is TRBV20-1, the J call TRBJ2-3; 10 nucleotides line up with TRBD2. The CDR3 consists of 16 residues. In germline, CDR1 is DFQATT, CDR2 SNEGSKA (reference sequence). V trimming: 6 bases; J trimming: 3 bases; junction bases outside the gene matches: 12. DNA of the CDR3: TGCAGTGCCAGAAACGGTCTAGCGGGAGCAACAGATACGCAGTATTTT. The encoded protein is CSARNGLAGATDTQYF.

This clonotype was detected many times. V usage is TRBV20-1 and J usage is TRBJ2-7, with 7 bases identical to TRBD1. Germline V gene data show CDR1 as DFQATT and CDR2 as SNEGSKA (reference sequence). CDR3 length: 12 amino acids. Trimming took 1 base from V and 7 from J; bases not matched to a gene: 4. The CDR3, as DNA: TGCAGTGCTAGAGTAAGGGGGCTGGAGCAGTACTTC. The encoded protein is CSARVRGLEQYF.

This clonotype was seen many times. J is TRBJ1-1 and V is TRBV7-3, with D perhaps TRBD1 (6 bases). Trimming left V 5 bases short and J 0 bases short, with 16 bases between. The germline CDR1 and CDR2 sequences are SGHTA and FQGTGA. The CDR3 is 16 residues long. This CDR3 reads CASSANSRGLNTEAFF. As DNA, the CDR3 is TGTGCCAGCAGCGCGAACAGTAGGGGGTTGAACACTGAAGCTTTCTTT.

V is TRBV11-2 and J is TRBJ2-6; 11 bases agree with TRBD2. There are 19 residues in the CDR3. Germline V gives CDR1 SGHAT, CDR2 FQNNGV. The V and J ends lost 3 bases and 5 bases, in that order; junction bases with no gene match: 12. CDR3: CASSFLPQLAGARANVLTF. The CDR3 DNA reads TGTGCCAGCAGCTTTTTACCTCAACTAGCGGGGGCGAGGGCCAACGTCCTGACTTTC. Filled out from reference TRBV11-2 and TRBJ2-6, the complete variable domain reads EAGVAQSPRYKIIEKRQSVAFWCNPISGHATLYWYQQILGQGPKLLIQFQNNGVVDDSQLPKDRFSAERLKGVDSTLKIQPAKLEDSAVYLCASSFLPQLAGARANVLTFGAGSRLTVL.

The table lists this clonotype with a few counts. The V call is TRBV20-1, the J call TRBJ2-3, with 10 bases fitting TRBD1. The germline V gene encodes CDR1 DFQATT and CDR2 SNEGSKA (reference sequence). CDR3 length equals 15 residues. V was clipped by 6 bases and J by 4 bases; unmatched bases: 10. CDR3 amino acids: CSAKLYGTGADTQYF. Written as DNA, the CDR3 is TGCAGTGCAAAGCTCTACGGGACAGGGGCAGATACGCAGTATTTT.

This clonotype was recorded at least ten times. The chain is built from TRBV6-2 or TRBV6-3 and TRBJ1-5, with a possible D match to TRBD1 (5 bases). The CDR3 is made up of 15 amino acids. Germline V gene data show CDR1 as MNHEY and CDR2 as SVGEGT. V dropped 5 bases and J dropped 5 bases, with 16 bases sitting between them. The CDR3 DNA follows: TGTGCCAGCAGTCCCCTCGGCAGGGTCGATCAGCCCCAGCATTTT. The encoded protein is CASSPLGRVDQPQHF.

There are many counts of this clonotype. The chain uses TRBV20-1 and TRBJ1-1; possibly TRBD1 for D (5 bases). CDR1 is DFQATT, CDR2 SNEGSKA, per germline (reference sequence). Trimming stripped 6 bases from V and 12 bases from J, with 26 bases between. The CDR3 runs 14 residues. CDR3 loop: CSATQRRQRNLTFF. As DNA, the CDR3 is TGCAGTGCCACCCAACGAAGACAGCGGAATTTGACTTTCTTT.

A remark on this clonotype: Given a much more abundant clone one base away, this may be a read error. The genes are TRBV20-1 and TRBJ2-1; perhaps TRBD1 as D (6 bases). V was pared by 0 bases and J by 10 bases, with 16 bases between. Germline loops: CDR1 DFQATT, CDR2 SNEGSKA (reference sequence). CDR3 length: 14 amino acids. CDR3 region: CSARDRQGSREQFF. CDR3 DNA: TGCAGTGCTAGAGATCGTCAGGGGTCGAGGGAGCAGTTCTTC.

This clonotype was seen many times. The chain links TRBV27 to TRBJ2-5, with 11 bases aligning to TRBD1. The CDR3 length is 15 residues. J was trimmed by 4 bases and V by 4 bases; bases with no gene match: 5. Germline CDR1 reads MNHEY; CDR2 reads SMNVEV (reference sequence). CDR3 DNA sequence: TGTGCCAGCAGTTGGACAGGGGGCGCGGGAGAGACCCAGTACTTC. As protein: CASSWTGGAGETQYF.

The J gene is TRBJ2-7, the V gene TRBV7-2, with D perhaps being TRBD1 or TRBD2 (5 bases each). V dropped 4 bases and J dropped 6 bases, with 16 bases sitting between them. CDR1 SGHTA and CDR2 FQGNSA come from the germline V gene. This CDR3 region has 14 residues. The DNA for the CDR3 is TGTGCCAGCAGCTGGGGACCGCCTCCGGCCGAGCAGTACTTC. It encodes CASSWGPPPAEQYF.

This clonotype was observed many times. The rearrangement links TRBV5-1 to TRBJ2-1; 8 bases fit TRBD2. Losses at the gene ends were 5 bases for V and 4 bases for J; bases not matched to a gene: 8. CDR3 length: 15 amino acids. Germline loops: CDR1 SGHRS, CDR2 YFSETQ. The CDR3 region has the DNA TGCGCCAGCAGGAGCGGGAGCAACTCTTACAATGAGCAGTTCTTC. It specifies CASRSGSNSYNEQFF.

In this sample, this clonotype turned up many times. For the CDR3, the DNA is TGTGCCATCAGCCCCGGTCCGTGGACTGAAGCTTTCTTT. As protein: CAISPGPWTEAFF. This chain connects TRBV10-3 to TRBJ1-1; no definite D call. The CDR3 covers 13 residues. V dropped 6 bases and J dropped 5 bases, with 13 bases sitting between them. In germline, CDR1 is ENHRY, CDR2 SYGVKD.

In this sample, this clonotype turned up many times. The rearrangement uses TRBV6-2 or TRBV6-3 and TRBJ2-7; no firm D call. Germline V gives CDR1 MNHEY, CDR2 SVGEGT. Deletions cut 5 bases from V and 6 bases from J, with 23 bases between. The CDR3 totals 16 residues. The chain's CDR3 is CASSKYSPGESPEQYF. CDR3 DNA sequence: TGTGCCAGCAGTAAGTACTCGCCGGGCGAATCGCCCGAGCAGTACTTC.

The V and J genes are TRBV7-8 and TRBJ2-6; no clear D gene. V was cut by 9 bases and J by 0 bases, with 6 bases left in between. The CDR3 is 13 residues long. Per germline, CDR1 SGHVS and CDR2 FQNEAQ. CDR3 sequence reads: CASKNSGANVLTF. The CDR3 DNA reads TGTGCCAGTAAGAACTCTGGGGCCAACGTCCTGACTTTC.

This clonotype was counted at least ten times. The chain combines TRBV20-1 with TRBJ1-3, with a possible D match to TRBD1 (5 bases). In germline, CDR1 is DFQATT, CDR2 SNEGSKA (reference sequence). CDR3 length equals 14 residues. With 2 bases removed from V and 0 bases from J, the gap between germline ends came to 8 bases. The chain's CDR3 is CSARQGYSGNTIYF. The DNA for the CDR3 is TGCAGTGCTAGACAGGGTTACTCTGGAAACACCATATATTTT.

This chain's CDR3 is CASTADRGYSPLHF. The CDR3 DNA follows: TGTGCCAGCACTGCGGACAGGGGTTATTCACCCCTCCACTTT. J is TRBJ1-6 and V is TRBV6-2 or TRBV6-3; TRBD1 aligns across 9 bases. The ends lost 7 bases at V and 8 bases at J; junction bases unmatched: 6. Germline V CDR1 and CDR2: MNHEY, SVGEGT. This CDR3 spans 14 amino acids.

This clonotype has at least ten counts. The chain employs TRBV14 and TRBJ2-7; possible D gene TRBD1, 6 bases. CDR3 length: 14 amino acids. Germline loops: CDR1 SGHDN, CDR2 FVKESK. With 2 bases removed from V and 3 bases from J, the gap between germline ends came to 11 bases. The CDR3 loop reads CASSQQTGNYEQYF. CDR3 DNA sequence: TGTGCCAGCAGCCAACAGACAGGTAACTACGAGCAGTACTTC.

This clonotype was recorded many times. The rearrangement joins TRBV7-9 to TRBJ2-2, with D uncertain. The germline V gene encodes CDR1 SEHNR and CDR2 FQNEAQ (reference sequence). CDR3 length: 13 amino acids. V shed 0 bases and J shed 8 bases, with 7 bases lying between them. Written as DNA, the CDR3 is TGTGCCAGCAGCTTAGCGGAACGGGGGGAGCTGTTTTTT. Translating gives CASSLAERGELFF.

This clonotype was recorded a few times. The chain recombines TRBV20-1 with TRBJ2-5; TRBD1 aligns across 10 bases. CDR3 length: 14 amino acids. CDR1 and CDR2 from the germline V gene are DFQATT and SNEGSKA (reference sequence). After removal of 3 bases from V and 2 bases from J, the junction contained 3 bases not matched to a gene. Here the CDR3 DNA reads TGCAGTGCTAGGCCGGGACAGGGGCAAGAGACCCAGTACTTC. Translation gives CSARPGQGQETQYF.